This T cell receptor (beta chain) was captured in a study of T cell repertoires in cytomegalovirus infection. Study as a whole: The authors relied on CMV epitopes, both recently identified HLA-C-restricted and well-studied HLA-B-restricted. Public TCR beta signatures indicated both CMV infection and matching HLA type.

TCRdb called the reads again in MiXCR, with one record for every CDR3 protein. The sample contains around 800,000 distinct CDR3 sequences, about 31% of which appear only once. Study-wide findings and caveats: Of the TCR beta families, the public ones yielded a cumulative frequency that identified carriers of CMV plus the relevant HLA. HLA-C-restricted CMV-specific TCR beta clonotypes were dominant in the ex vivo response.

Points on this clonotype: The antigen is not known.

The CDR3 totals 13 residues. In germline, CDR1 is KGHDR, CDR2 SFDVKD. V was clipped by 6 bases and J by 6 bases, with 13 bases between them. The source material was cultured CD8+ T cells from PBMCs, sampled from culture after CMV antigen stimulation. The receptor was derived from a human donor in good health (CMV status not recorded). Some clones in this sample may be carry-over from other donors' samples. The V gene is TRBV24-1, the J gene TRBJ1-2; D may be TRBD1 (6 bases). The CDR3 DNA is TGTGCCACCAGTACGGGGGGCCGCGATGGCTACACCTTC. Its translation: CATSTGGRDGYTF.